This T cell receptor (beta chain) is drawn from a study of T cells expressing NK-cell markers. Study details: The study drew TCR beta repertoires from sorted CD3+CD56+NKG2C+, CD3+CD56+NKG2C- and CD3+CD56-NKG2C+ T cells.

The CDR3 consists of 16 residues. Germline-derived CDR1 and CDR2 are LGHDT and YNNKEL (reference sequence). From its re-call of the 5' RACE reads, TCRdb lists each CDR3 protein once, without DNA. Its table records 300,000 to 450,000 distinct CDR3 sequences. The sequenced sample consisted of blood T cells: a sorted CD56 or NKG2C T cell subset, CD4+ or CD8+ T cells, or bulk PBMC T cells (not recorded which). J is TRBJ1-3 and V is TRBV3-1; absent DNA, TCRdb's TRBD1 call cannot be checked. The sequence derives from a man aged 18-75 years in good health. The CDR3 spells CASSLLSGASGNTIYF.